The 25 T cell receptor beta chains in this list originate from one sample, sequenced in a study of control samples from healthy donors and cancer patients. Data came from immunoSEQ multiplex PCR; TCRdb stores just in-frame clones and leaves some out. The sample includes 95,000 to 130,000 clones, over 85% of them seen just once. The specimen was blood. These receptors were taken from a man aged 25-45 years in good health.

The genes are TRBV7-8 and TRBJ2-1; D is unclear. In germline, CDR1 is SGHVS, CDR2 FQNEAQ. CDR3 length equals 13 residues. V was clipped by 2 bases and J by 4 bases, with 6 bases between them. The CDR3 DNA reads as TGTGCCAGCAGCTTAAACTCTTACAATGAGCAGTTCTTC. This translates into CASSLNSYNEQFF. The full variable domain, in which reference TRBV7-8 and TRBJ2-1 provide the parts outside the CDR3, is GAGVSQSPRYKVAKRGQDVALRCDPISGHVSLFWYQQALGQGPEFLTYFQNEAQLDKSGLPSDRFFAERPEGSVSTLKIQRTQQEDSAVYLCASSLNSYNEQFFGPGTRLTVL.

This clone was seen just once. The chain recombines TRBV28 with TRBJ2-3; 7 nucleotides align to TRBD1. Per the germline V gene, CDR1 is MDHEN and CDR2 is SYDVKM. The V segment lost 6 bases and the J segment 4 bases; nucleotides outside the gene matches: 13. The CDR3 runs to 16 residues. CDR3 sequence reads: CASRRPDRMRPDTQYF. For the CDR3, the DNA is TGTGCCAGCAGACGACCGGACAGGATGAGGCCAGATACGCAGTATTTT.

The chain couples TRBV15 to TRBJ2-3; perhaps TRBD2 as D (6 bases). This CDR3 comprises 13 residues. Germline V CDR1 and CDR2: LNHNV, YYDKDF (reference sequence). V was pared by 0 bases and J by 6 bases, with 7 bases between. The CDR3 sequence: CATSRDGRDTQYF. CDR3 coding DNA: TGTGCCACCAGCAGAGATGGGAGGGATACGCAGTATTTT.

The rearrangement links TRBV11-2 to TRBJ2-3; the D gene is possibly TRBD2 (6 bases). Trimming took off 5 bases at V and 6 bases at J, with 21 bases between the two ends. Germline V gives CDR1 SGHAT, CDR2 FQNNGV. The CDR3 is made up of 16 amino acids. The CDR3 region has the DNA TGTGCCAGCAGCCGCTTGGAGGGGCCATTGGGGGATACGCAGTATTTT. Encoded protein: CASSRLEGPLGDTQYF.

This sequence joins TRBV2 and TRBJ1-2; D is undetermined. V was clipped by 7 bases and J by 5 bases, with 20 bases between them. CDR3 length equals 15 residues. Germline V gene data show CDR1 as SNHLY and CDR2 as FYNNEI. The CDR3 region has the DNA TGTGCCAGCACCGATGCGACCCCTAACTATTATGGCTACACCTTC. This gives the protein CASTDATPNYYGYTF.

V gene TRBV2 combines with J gene TRBJ2-2; TRBD1 matches at 7 bases. Germline assignment: CDR1 SNHLY and CDR2 FYNNEI. This CDR3 has 18 residues. V shed 6 bases and J 0 bases; nucleotides not matched to a gene: 13. The CDR3 DNA reads TGTGCCAGCAGCTCCCCCTTACAGGGGACGGCGAACACCGGGGAGCTGTTTTTT. This sequence encodes CASSSPLQGTANTGELFF.

This clone was detected a few times. The chain is built from TRBV5-1 and TRBJ2-7; unclear D gene. Per germline, CDR1 SGHRS and CDR2 YFSETQ. The CDR3 has 14 amino acids. Trimming cost V 0 bases and J 0 bases, with 7 bases left between them. As DNA, the CDR3 is TGCGCCAGCAGCTTGGTACCGGACTCCTACGAGCAGTACTTC. Residues: CASSLVPDSYEQYF.

The V gene is TRBV5-1, the J gene TRBJ1-1; a possible D gene is TRBD1 (6 bases). The germline gives CDR1 SGHRS, CDR2 YFSETQ. V was shortened by 3 bases and J by 7 bases, with 13 bases between the two germline ends. This CDR3 has 13 residues. In DNA form, the CDR3 reads TGCGCCAGCAGCTGGGGGGCGGAGAGTGAAGCTTTCTTT. The encoded protein is CASSWGAESEAFF.

Here the CDR3 DNA reads TGTGCCATCAGTGAGTCGGAGACCCAGTACTTC. It encodes CAISESETQYF. This chain connects TRBV10-3 to TRBJ2-5; no firm D call. CDR3 length: 11 residues. V was clipped by 0 bases and J by 5 bases, with 1 base between them. Germline V lookup: CDR1 ENHRY, CDR2 SYGVKD.

The rearrangement uses TRBV28 and TRBJ2-2, with D maybe TRBD1 (6 bases). V was pared by 6 bases and J by 5 bases, with 16 bases between. CDR3 length: 15 amino acids. Germline V gene sequence: CDR1 MDHEN, CDR2 SYDVKM. In nucleotides, the CDR3 is TGTGCCAGCAGACCTACAGGGCAAGGTACCGGGGAGCTGTTTTTT. It translates to CASRPTGQGTGELFF.

The V and J genes are TRBV7-9 and TRBJ2-1, with a possible D match to TRBD2 (5 bases). With 1 base removed from V and 2 bases from J, the gap between germline ends came to 12 bases. CDR3 length: 16 amino acids. Looked up from germline, CDR1 is SEHNR and CDR2 is FQNEAQ (reference sequence). Written as DNA, the CDR3 is TGTGCCAGCAGCTTAGGTGTAGGGAGCGCCTACAATGAGCAGTTCTTC. This codes for CASSLGVGSAYNEQFF.

The chain is built from TRBV7-9 and TRBJ1-3, with D unclear. Germline V gene lookup returns CDR1 SEHNR and CDR2 FQNEAQ (reference sequence). The V gene lost 0 bases and the J gene lost 8 bases, with 11 bases spanning the gap. CDR3 size: 14 residues. In DNA form, the CDR3 reads TGTGCCAGCAGCTTAGCTCGGCCTTTGGACACCATATATTTT. This sequence encodes CASSLARPLDTIYF.

The V call is TRBV2, the J call TRBJ1-5, with D unresolved. V lost 3 bases, J lost 2 bases, and 11 bases lay in between. The germline V gene encodes CDR1 SNHLY and CDR2 FYNNEI. The CDR3 loop spans 15 amino acids. The CDR3: CASSDVQMGNQPQHF. The CDR3 DNA reads as TGTGCCAGCAGTGACGTACAGATGGGCAATCAGCCCCAGCATTTT.

This chain connects TRBV7-2 to TRBJ1-2; TRBD1 is a possible D gene (6 bases). Germline-derived CDR1 and CDR2 are SGHTA and FQGNSA. The germline V and J ends were trimmed by 2 bases and 13 bases, with 26 bases remaining between them. CDR3 length: 16 amino acids. CDR3: CASSLSGGVAGDMGTF. CDR3 DNA sequence: TGTGCCAGCAGCTTATCTGGGGGGGTGGCAGGGGATATGGGCACCTTC.

This chain uses TRBV5-1 with TRBJ1-2; D unresolved. V lost 4 bases and J lost 3, with 22 bases in between. This CDR3 has 17 residues. Germline CDR1 reads SGHRS; CDR2 reads YFSETQ. In DNA, the CDR3 is TGCGCCAGCAGCCGTGATGCCTCTCAGATCCTCTACTATGGCTACACCTTC. This encodes CASSRDASQILYYGYTF.

The V gene is TRBV6-5, the J gene TRBJ1-1; the D is unclear. Germline-derived CDR1 and CDR2 are MNHEY and SVGAGI. The CDR3 length is 14 residues. V lost 2 bases, J lost 2 bases, and 9 bases lay in between. In DNA form, the CDR3 reads TGTGCCAGCAGTTACGGGTCGAGTAACACTGAAGCTTTCTTT. This translates into CASSYGSSNTEAFF.

The chain has TRBV6-1 and TRBJ1-5; TRBD1 matches at 7 bases. The ends lost 2 bases at V and 12 bases at J; junction bases unmatched: 4. CDR1 is MNHNS, CDR2 SASEGT, per germline. The CDR3 runs to 12 residues. DNA for the CDR3: TGTGCCAGCAGTGAATTAGACAGGGTCCAGCATTTT. This gives the protein CASSELDRVQHF.

This clone occurred a few times. The chain has TRBV7-2 and TRBJ1-5; 7 positions match TRBD1. V lost 1 base to trimming and J lost 2 bases; unmatched junction nucleotides: 5. This CDR3 spans 16 amino acids. Per germline, CDR1 SGHTA and CDR2 FQGNSA. The CDR3 sequence is CASSLEPGQGNQPQHF. CDR3 nucleotides: TGTGCCAGCAGCTTAGAGCCCGGACAGGGCAATCAGCCCCAGCATTTT.

This rearrangement joins TRBV6-5 to TRBJ1-4; D not certain. CDR3 length equals 14 residues. Germline assignment: CDR1 MNHEY and CDR2 SVGAGI. V was cut by 5 bases and J by 0 bases, with 7 bases left in between. The CDR3 region has the DNA TGTGCCAGCAGTCCAAGCGCAACTAATGAAAAACTGTTTTTT. This translates into CASSPSATNEKLFF.

This clone was seen just once. The V gene is TRBV5-4, the J gene TRBJ2-5, with 11 bases fitting TRBD2. The ends lost 3 bases at V and 2 bases at J; junction bases unmatched: 12. CDR3 length: 18 amino acids. Per germline, CDR1 SGHNT and CDR2 YYREEE (reference sequence). This chain's CDR3 is CASSSLRTSGRDQETQYF. The CDR3, as DNA: TGTGCCAGCAGCTCCCTGAGGACTAGCGGGCGGGATCAAGAGACCCAGTACTTC. The entire variable domain, with the rest obtained from reference TRBV5-4 and TRBJ2-5, is as follows: ETGVTQSPTHLIKTRGQQVTLRCSSQSGHNTVSWYQQALGQGPQFIFQYYREEENGRGNFPPRFSGLQFPNYSSELNVNALELDDSALYLCASSSLRTSGRDQETQYFGPGTRLLVL.

The rearrangement joins TRBV25-1 to TRBJ2-3, with a tentative D call TRBD1 (9 bases). There are 18 residues in the CDR3. Germline CDR1 reads MGHDK; CDR2 reads SYGVNS. Trimming left V 11 bases short and J 0 bases short, with 27 bases between. CDR3 DNA: TGTGCCCCGGGGGGGGGACAGGGCCCTCTCTATAGCACAGATACGCAGTATTTT. This sequence encodes CAPGGGQGPLYSTDTQYF.

The chain combines TRBV27 with TRBJ2-1; 9 nucleotides align to TRBD2. CDR1 is MNHEY, CDR2 SMNVEV, per germline (reference sequence). V lost 5 bases to trimming and J lost 7 bases; unmatched junction nucleotides: 12. CDR3 length equals 16 residues. CDR3 DNA sequence: TGTGCCAGCAGTCCCTCGGCGGGGGGGCAAAGAAATGAGCAGTTCTTC. Its protein is CASSPSAGGQRNEQFF.

This chain links TRBV5-1 with TRBJ1-2; TRBD1 agrees at 12 bases. With 7 bases clipped from V and 8 bases from J, the junction kept 6 bases outside the gene matches. The length of the CDR3 is 13 residues. Germline V gene data show CDR1 as SGHRS and CDR2 as YFSETQ. This chain's CDR3 is CASSGTGGRGYTF. The CDR3 bases are TGCGCCAGCTCCGGGACAGGGGGCCGAGGCTACACCTTC.

This chain joins TRBV18 and TRBJ1-2; a weak D match, TRBD1 (5 bases). There are 14 residues in the CDR3. Trimming pared 0 bases from V and 4 bases from J, leaving 9 bases between. The V gene's germline CDR1 is KGHSH and CDR2 LQKENI. The CDR3 DNA reads as TGTGCCAGCTCACCACCGAGCAGGGTCTATGGCTACACCTTC. This encodes CASSPPSRVYGYTF.

The gene calls are TRBV6-1 and TRBJ1-5; D is uncertain. The V gene's germline CDR1 is MNHNS and CDR2 SASEGT. The CDR3 is 13 amino acids. Trimming pared 2 bases from V and 6 bases from J, leaving 8 bases between. The chain's CDR3 is CASSETPGQPQHF. For the CDR3, the DNA is TGTGCCAGCAGTGAAACCCCTGGTCAGCCCCAGCATTTT.